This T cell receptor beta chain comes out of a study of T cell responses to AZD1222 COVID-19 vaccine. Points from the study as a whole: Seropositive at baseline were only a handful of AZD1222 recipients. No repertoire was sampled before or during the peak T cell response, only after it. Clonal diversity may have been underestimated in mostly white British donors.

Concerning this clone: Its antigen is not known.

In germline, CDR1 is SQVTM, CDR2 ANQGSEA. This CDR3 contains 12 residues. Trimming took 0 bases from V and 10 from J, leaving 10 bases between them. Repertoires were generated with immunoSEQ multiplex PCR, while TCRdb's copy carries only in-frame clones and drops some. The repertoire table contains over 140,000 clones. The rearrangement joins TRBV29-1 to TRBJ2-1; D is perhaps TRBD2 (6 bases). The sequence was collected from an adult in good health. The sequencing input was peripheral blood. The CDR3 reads CSVEEAGIEQFF. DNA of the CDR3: TGCAGCGTTGAAGAAGCGGGTATAGAGCAGTTCTTC.